These 5 T cell receptor beta chains came from one sample sequenced in a study of early stage breast cancer tumors. The assay was immunoSEQ multiplex PCR, and TCRdb's table has in-frame clones only and misses some. The sample yields about 58,000 clones, about 80% seen once. The sequenced sample consisted of blood. These receptors were taken from a person aged 25 to 39 with breast cancer.

There are a few counts of this clone. This sequence joins TRBV11-2 and TRBJ1-1; no clear D. The V end lost 0 bases, the J end lost 1 base, and 3 bases lay between the germline ends. The CDR3 has 13 residues. CDR1 and CDR2 from the germline V gene are SGHAT and FQNNGV. The CDR3 protein is CASSLDRNTEAFF. In nucleotides, the CDR3 is TGTGCCAGCAGCTTAGACAGGAACACTGAAGCTTTCTTT.

V gene TRBV5-5 combines with J gene TRBJ2-3, with 14 bases lining up with TRBD2. The germline CDR1 and CDR2 sequences are SGHKS and YYEKEE (reference sequence). The J segment lost 5 bases and the V segment lost 4 bases, leaving 6 bases of the junction unmatched. The length of the CDR3 is 16 residues. CDR3: CASSQTSGRAIDTQYF. The CDR3 DNA reads TGTGCCAGCAGCCAGACTAGCGGGAGGGCCATAGATACGCAGTATTTT. The entire variable domain, with the rest obtained from reference TRBV5-5 and TRBJ2-3, is as follows: DAGVTQSPTHLIKTRGQQVTLRCSPISGHKSVSWYQQVLGQGPQFIFQYYEKEERGRGNFPDRFSARQFPNYSSELNVNALLLGDSALYLCASSQTSGRAIDTQYFGPGTRLTVL.

This clone was counted a single time. This chain uses TRBV6-5 with TRBJ1-2; D is undetermined. From germline, CDR1 is MNHEY and CDR2 SVGAGI. CDR3 size: 15 residues. V was cut by 5 bases and J by 0 bases, with 13 bases left in between. The CDR3 sequence: CASSARLRSNYGYTF. CDR3 bases: TGTGCCAGCAGTGCCCGACTGAGATCTAACTATGGCTACACCTTC.

This clone is classed as large. The rearrangement joins TRBV9 to TRBJ1-2; D perhaps matches TRBD1 (5 bases). Germline V gene lookup returns CDR1 SGDLS and CDR2 YYNGEE. The CDR3 has 12 residues. Trimming left V 1 base short and J 8 bases short, with 9 bases between. The CDR3 DNA reads as TGTGCCAGCAGCGTATCAACAGGCGGCTACACCTTC. Amino acids: CASSVSTGGYTF.

The chain is built from TRBV2 and TRBJ2-7; 8 bases align to TRBD1. There are 13 residues in the CDR3. J lost 2 bases, V lost 6 bases, and 3 bases had no gene match. Germline V gene lookup returns CDR1 SNHLY and CDR2 FYNNEI. The CDR3: CASSEQGAYEQYF. The CDR3, as DNA: TGTGCCAGCAGCGAACAGGGGGCCTACGAGCAGTACTTC.